These T cell receptor beta chains were read from a single sample in a study of T cell changes during pregnancy in multiple sclerosis. Profiled with immunoSEQ multiplex PCR; TCRdb holds only in-frame clones, not every one. The table has roughly 30,000 clones, around 85% seen once. Sequenced material: CD8+ T cells from peripheral blood mononuclear cells, taken after pregnancy. The receptors were gathered from a female donor with multiple sclerosis, enrolled in a pregnancy study. The CDR3 runs from the conserved cysteine through the conserved F or W. The D gene is left open where the match is weak. The listing skips clone size in some rows; elsewhere it reads once, few, many or a size class.

size | J | length | D | V | CDR3 | DNA
NA | TRBJ1-4 | 16 | NA | TRBV28 | CASSLVQGLANEKLFF | TGTGCCAGCAGTTTAGTCCAGGGTTTAGCTAATGAAAAACTGTTTTTT
NA | TRBJ1-2 | 15 | TRBD1 | TRBV7-9 | CASSSTRDRVDGYTF | TGTGCCAGCAGCTCAACCCGTGACAGGGTGGATGGCTACACCTTC
NA | TRBJ2-6 | 18 | TRBD1 | TRBV27 | CASSFAGTGLSGANVLTF | TGTGCCAGCAGTTTCGCCGGGACAGGGCTCTCTGGGGCCAACGTCCTGACTTTC
NA | TRBJ1-2 | 12 | NA | TRBV5-8 | CASSLRRGGYTF | TGTGCCAGCAGCTTGCGGAGAGGTGGCTACACCTTC
NA | TRBJ2-7 | 15 | TRBD2 | TRBV5-4 | CASSPGLGEGYEQYF | TGTGCCAGCAGCCCGGGACTGGGGGAGGGCTACGAGCAGTACTTC
NA | TRBJ2-2 | 13 | NA | TRBV6-4 | CASSDAATGELFF | TGTGCCAGCAGTGACGCGGCCACCGGGGAGCTGTTTTTT
NA | TRBJ2-2 | 15 | TRBD1 | TRBV28 | CASSLQGLVTGELFF | TGTGCCAGCAGCCTACAGGGGTTGGTAACCGGGGAGCTGTTTTTT
NA | TRBJ1-2 | 14 | NA | TRBV7-9 | CASSREDTLYGYTF | TGTGCCAGCAGCCGAGAGGACACGCTCTATGGCTACACCTTC
NA | TRBJ1-2 | 16 | NA | TRBV6-6 | CASSSKPPQGIDGYTF | TGTGCCAGCAGTTCGAAACCCCCGCAGGGTATCGATGGCTACACCTTC
NA | TRBJ1-1 | 12 | NA | TRBV13 | CASSPRTVEAFF | TGTGCCAGCAGCCCCCGGACAGTTGAAGCTTTCTTT
NA | TRBJ2-3 | 14 | TRBD2 | TRBV27 | CASRQRGSTDTQYF | TGTGCCAGCAGACAGCGGGGAAGCACAGATACGCAGTATTTT
once | TRBJ1-5 | 15 | NA | TRBV6-1 | CASSEVAVSNQPQHF | TGTGCCAGCAGTGAAGTGGCGGTTAGCAATCAGCCCCAGCATTTT
NA | TRBJ2-1 | 14 | TRBD2 | TRBV7-6 | CASGAGGITREQFF | TGTGCCAGCGGAGCGGGGGGGATTACGAGGGAGCAGTTCTTC
NA | TRBJ1-1 | 16 | NA | TRBV6-5 | CASSYFSRPGNTEAFF | TGTGCCAGCAGTTACTTTTCTCGGCCGGGGAACACTGAAGCTTTCTTT
NA | TRBJ2-1 | 15 | TRBD2 | TRBV6-1 | CASSESAGGYNEQFF | TGTGCCAGCAGTGAGTCTGCGGGGGGGTACAATGAGCAGTTCTTC
NA | TRBJ1-5 | 16 | NA | TRBV4-1 | CASSQEEGASNQPQHF | TGCGCCAGCAGCCAAGAAGAAGGGGCTAGCAATCAGCCCCAGCATTTT
NA | TRBJ1-2 | 16 | TRBD1 | TRBV5-8 | CASSFLPPDRVYGYTF | TGTGCCAGCAGCTTCCTTCCTCCCGACAGGGTGTATGGCTACACCTTC
NA | TRBJ2-1 | 15 | NA | TRBV11-2 | CASSRSGDPYNEQFF | TGTGCCAGCAGCCGGAGCGGAGACCCCTACAATGAGCAGTTCTTC
once | TRBJ2-7 | 15 | TRBD1 | TRBV7-9 | CASSHWDRGYDEQYF | TGTGCCAGCAGCCATTGGGACAGGGGATATGATGAGCAGTACTTC
once | TRBJ2-2 | 17 | NA | TRBV28 | CASSFWVRLTNTGELFF | TGTGCCAGCAGTTTCTGGGTCCGACTCACGAACACCGGGGAGCTGTTTTTT